These 5 T cell receptor beta chains originate from one sample sequenced in a study of siplizumab effects on memory and regulatory T cells. Antigens of these TCRs are unknown. The method was immunoSEQ multiplex PCR; TCRdb's version includes in-frame clones alone and lacks a portion of them. This sample has about 7,100 clones; about 38% occur once, and the top ten carry about 5.9%. It was at 37°C and for 6 days that the mixed lymphocyte reaction cells were cocultured. Sequenced material: CFSE-low (dividing) CD8+ T cells sorted from an allogeneic mixed lymphocyte reaction. The receptors stem from a human donor in good health; the cells came from an allogeneic mixed lymphocyte reaction.

This clone ranks as medium-sized. The V gene is TRBV6-1, the J gene TRBJ1-3, with D hard to call. The CDR3 extends over 11 amino acids. V shed 6 bases and J shed 8 bases, with 8 bases lying between them. CDR1 and CDR2 (germline): MNHNS, SASEGT. The CDR3 region is CASRVQYTIYF. The CDR3 bases are TGTGCCAGCAGAGTACAATACACCATATATTTT.

Concerning this clone itself: At one boundary the junction diverges from the germline segment, which might be a read error. The chain uses TRBV7-3 and TRBJ1-1; TRBD1 aligns across 8 bases. Per germline, CDR1 SGHTA and CDR2 FQGTGA. The CDR3 contains 15 residues. The CDR3 loop is CASSHHGQGNTEAFF. CDR3 coding DNA: TGCGCCAGCAGCCACCACGGACAGGGGAACACTGAAGCTTTCTTT.

In its sample, this clone ranks as medium-sized. This chain joins TRBV27 and TRBJ2-7; TRBD1 is a possible D gene (5 bases). The V end was cut by 2 bases, the J end by 4 bases, with 9 bases between. The germline CDR1 and CDR2 sequences are MNHEY and SMNVEV (reference sequence). This CDR3 comprises 13 residues. The CDR3 DNA is TGTGCCAGCAGTTTAGGGGCAACATACGAGCAGTACTTC. Its translation: CASSLGATYEQYF.

The chain uses TRBV19 and TRBJ2-2; 10 nucleotides align to TRBD1. Germline CDR1 LNHDA, CDR2 SQIVND (reference sequence). The CDR3 is 16 residues long. V trimming: 5 bases; J trimming: 7 bases; junction bases outside the gene matches: 10. For the CDR3, the DNA is TGTGCCAGTAGTGGCTCGACAGGGGGCTGGGGCGGGGAGCTGTTTTTT. It translates to CASSGSTGGWGGELFF. The complete variable domain, with remaining parts taken from reference TRBV19 and TRBJ2-2, reads DGGITQSPKYLFRKEGQNVTLSCEQNLNHDAMYWYRQDPGQGLRLIYYSQIVNDFQKGDIAEGYSVSREKKESFPLTVTSAQKNPTAFYLCASSGSTGGWGGELFFGEGSRLTVL.

On this clone: One junction end disagrees with the germline gene, perhaps due to a read error. The chain combines TRBV6-1 with TRBJ1-2; no clear D gene. Germline lookup yields CDR1 MNHNS and CDR2 SASEGT. This CDR3 spans 13 amino acids. This CDR3 reads CAISVNRDYGYTF. CDR3 DNA: TGTGCCATCAGTGTTAACCGGGACTATGGCTACACCTTC.